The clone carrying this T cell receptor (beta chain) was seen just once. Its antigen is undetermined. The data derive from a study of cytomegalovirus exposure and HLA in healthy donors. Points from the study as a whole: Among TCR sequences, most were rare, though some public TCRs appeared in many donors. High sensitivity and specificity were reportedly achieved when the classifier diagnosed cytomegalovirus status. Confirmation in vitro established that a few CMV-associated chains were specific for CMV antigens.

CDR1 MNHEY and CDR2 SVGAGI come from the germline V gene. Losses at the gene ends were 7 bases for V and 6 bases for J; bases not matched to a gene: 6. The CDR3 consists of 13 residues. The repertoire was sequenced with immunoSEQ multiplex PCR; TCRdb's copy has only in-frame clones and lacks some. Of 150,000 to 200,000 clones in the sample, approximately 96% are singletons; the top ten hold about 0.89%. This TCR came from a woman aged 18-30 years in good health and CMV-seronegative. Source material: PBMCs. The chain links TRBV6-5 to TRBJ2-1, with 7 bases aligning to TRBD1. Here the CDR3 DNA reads TGTGCCAGCACCAGGGGGTCGGGCAATGAGCAGTTCTTC. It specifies CASTRGSGNEQFF.